A selection of T cell receptor beta chains follows, all from one sample in a study of vaccination and CD4 T cells after COVID-19. TCRdb processed the PCR reads anew with MiXCR; each CDR3 protein has one entry. The repertoire has roughly 9,000 distinct CDR3 sequences, roughly a third of them found once; the top ten carry 20% to 25%. Which antigens these TCRs recognize remains unknown. Sequencing was done on a sample of CD4+ T cells from blood, cultured in vitro. These TCRs come from a human donor in good health. Each CDR3 is given with its conserved first and last residue. The D gene is left open where the match is weak. Size is stated for part of the rows, as once, few or many counts, or as a class when the clone is expanded.

>.|TRBJ2-3|.|TRBV5-1
CASSFGNPSTDTQYF
>TRBD1|TRBJ2-7|.|TRBV5-1
CASRTGIGNYYEQYF
>.|TRBJ1-2|few|TRBV20-1
CSARQGSYGYTF
>TRBD1|TRBJ1-1|.|TRBV19
CASSNRGQDEAFF
>.|TRBJ2-3|few|TRBV6-1
CASSNHGGATDTQYF
>TRBD1|TRBJ1-5|.|TRBV28
CASSQGGAPSNQPQHF
>.|TRBJ2-5|.|TRBV20-1
CSARDLEGAGETQYF
>TRBD1|TRBJ2-2|once|TRBV25-1
CASSESGQFTGELFF
>.|TRBJ2-7|few|TRBV6-2/TRBV6-3
CASSRGGFYEQYF
>.|TRBJ2-5|.|TRBV11-3
CASSLSAGQETQYF
>TRBD1|TRBJ2-5|.|TRBV20-1
CSADSAGQGQETQYF
>.|TRBJ2-2|few|TRBV19
CASRGTGELFF
>.|TRBJ1-5|few|TRBV7-2
CASSPGRMEDQPQHF
>TRBD2|TRBJ2-7|few|TRBV2
CASSDYILAGVTYEQYF
>TRBD2|TRBJ2-5|few|TRBV29-1
CSGEGGGLAGDQETQYF
>TRBD1|TRBJ1-1|.|TRBV27
CASSNRDRGNTEAFF
>TRBD2|TRBJ2-1|.|TRBV20-1
CSAKLAGAGNEQFF
>.|TRBJ1-1|few|TRBV11-2
CASSLTGTTEAFF
>.|TRBJ2-7|.|TRBV6-5
CASSYSASSGYEQYF
>.|TRBJ2-5|few|TRBV7-2
CASSFGPPRGETQYF
>TRBD2|TRBJ2-5|.|TRBV7-6
CASSLNSPQGLAGGKRETQYF
>.|TRBJ1-2|few|TRBV15
CATSSGLKTNYGYTF
>.|TRBJ1-2|few|TRBV6-4
CASSEQRGQGGGYTF
>.|TRBJ1-2|.|TRBV4-2
CASSQDVAQVRIYGYTF
>TRBD1|TRBJ1-2|few|TRBV10-3
CAIRTSGGDYTF
>.|TRBJ2-1|few|TRBV20-1
CSARDPGQGTYNEQFF
>TRBD1|TRBJ2-1|.|TRBV20-1
CSAPGTGNNEQFF
>.|TRBJ2-3|once|TRBV2
CASSGGVAGDTDTQYF
>TRBD1|TRBJ2-1|.|TRBV19
CATSGQLYNEQFF
>TRBD1|TRBJ2-7|.|TRBV7-9
CASSLVSRVGGQEDYEQYF
>.|TRBJ2-7|few|TRBV20-1
CSAKGADRPGDEQYF
>.|TRBJ2-7|.|TRBV11-2
CASSLGSSYEQYF
>TRBD2|TRBJ2-7|few|TRBV6-2/TRBV6-3
CASRLASSYEQYF
>TRBD1|TRBJ2-7|.|TRBV6-5
CASSYPRDRNTYEQYF
>.|TRBJ2-5|.|TRBV6-1
CASLLGQWDVITETQYF
>.|TRBJ1-5|.|TRBV19
CATSGLRGQPQHF
>.|TRBJ1-6|few|TRBV7-8
CASSILIGVYNSPLHF
>.|TRBJ1-1|.|TRBV20-1
CSARRGFGTEAFF
>.|TRBJ1-4|once|TRBV20-1
CSARDGVPNEKLFF
>.|TRBJ1-5|.|TRBV19
CASAPLGGGGNQPQHF
>.|TRBJ1-1|.|TRBV5-8
CASSGIRGRDEAFF
>.|TRBJ1-1|few|TRBV19
CASSYGPGLGAEAFF
>.|TRBJ2-7|.|TRBV25-1
CASGDRSYEQYF
>.|TRBJ1-2|.|TRBV4-3
CASSQDAGTHGYTF
>.|TRBJ1-2|.|TRBV4-3
CASSQGSGRDYGYTF
>TRBD1|TRBJ1-3|.|TRBV7-2
CASSFLKQTGGSGNTIYF
>.|TRBJ1-2|few|TRBV30
CAWSGRFNGYTF
>.|TRBJ2-7|.|TRBV6-1
CARETRHFHYEQYF
>.|TRBJ2-1|.|TRBV20-1
CSASSVWPSSYNEQFF
>TRBD1|TRBJ2-2|few|TRBV7-6
CASSPTAQGASWAGELFF
>.|TRBJ2-7|.|TRBV6-5
CASSYGREQYF
>.|TRBJ2-6|.|TRBV5-8
CASSLAGVGGASGANVLTF
>.|TRBJ2-5|.|TRBV5-6
CASSLNQETQYF
>.|TRBJ2-5|.|TRBV20-1
CSARVAAEETQYF
>.|TRBJ1-1|.|TRBV5-6
CASSAYSGSLNTEAFF
>.|TRBJ2-1|.|TRBV4-3
CASSLDGVTYNEQFF